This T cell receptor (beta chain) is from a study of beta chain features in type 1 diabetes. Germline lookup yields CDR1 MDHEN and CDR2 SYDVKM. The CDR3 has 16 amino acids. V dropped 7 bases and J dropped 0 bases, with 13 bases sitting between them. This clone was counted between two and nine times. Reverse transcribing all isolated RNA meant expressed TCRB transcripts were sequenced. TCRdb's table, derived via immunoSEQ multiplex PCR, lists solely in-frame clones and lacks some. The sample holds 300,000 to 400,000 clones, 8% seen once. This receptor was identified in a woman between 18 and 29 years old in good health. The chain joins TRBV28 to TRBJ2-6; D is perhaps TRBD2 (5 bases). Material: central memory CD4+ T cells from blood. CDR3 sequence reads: CASTPRGYSGANVLTF. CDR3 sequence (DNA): TGTGCCAGCACCCCTCGGGGATACTCTGGGGCCAACGTCCTGACTTTC. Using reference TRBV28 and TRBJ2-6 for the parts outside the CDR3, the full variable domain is DVKVTQSSRYLVKRTGEKVFLECVQDMDHENMFWYRQDPGLGLRLIYFSYDVKMKEKGDIPEGYSVSREKKERFSLILESASTNQTSMYLCASTPRGYSGANVLTFGAGSRLTVL.